The subject of this entry is one T cell receptor (beta chain). Libraries were prepared by immunoSEQ multiplex PCR; TCRdb keeps only in-frame clonotypes and omits some of them. The sample holds under 200,000 clones, about 90% seen once. The data are from a study of cytomegalovirus exposure and HLA in healthy donors. Study context: A later analysis reported the roughly 120 validation repertoires used the same platform as the roughly 700 first-cohort repertoires.

The donors were members of the roughly 130-subject validation cohort (separate from the approximately 670-subject first cohort). The sample comprised PBMCs. The origin of this receptor is a woman in her late teens or twenties in good health and CMV-seropositive.

The CDR3 loop is CASSVGSGGRTDTQYF. The CDR3 region has the DNA TGTGCCAGCAGCGTAGGTAGCGGGGGGCGCACAGATACGCAGTATTTT. The gene calls are TRBV9 and TRBJ2-3; TRBD2 matches at 10 bases. Trimming at V came to 0 bases and at J to 1 base, leaving 2 bases not matched to a gene. CDR3 length equals 16 residues. CDR1 and CDR2 from the germline V gene are SGDLS and YYNGEE.